The rows below give T cell receptor beta chains drawn from one sample of a study of T cell repertoires in cytomegalovirus infection. These receptors have no identified antigens. TCRdb used MiXCR to reprocess the reads, holding one entry per CDR3 protein. Altogether hundreds of thousands of distinct CDR3 sequences are present, 30% to 40% being singletons, with the ten largest covering around a sixth. The sequenced sample was cultured PBMCs, obtained from culture after CMV antigen stimulation. The receptors come from a human donor in good health (CMV status not recorded). Some clones in this sample may be carry-over from other donors' samples. Both conserved end residues are part of each CDR3. Each record gives: clone size, D gene, V gene, J gene, CDR3 DNA, CDR3 protein. The D gene is left open where the match is weak. Not all rows give a size; the values are once, few, many and, for expanded clones, a class.

clone_size: few; d_call: TRBD1; v_call: TRBV4-1; j_call: TRBJ1-5; cdr3_nt: TGCGCCAGCAGCCCCCGACAGGGTACCTGGTTTGGTCAGCCCCAGCATTTT; cdr3_aa: CASSPRQGTWFGQPQHF
clone_size: .; d_call: .; v_call: TRBV7-3; j_call: TRBJ2-7; cdr3_nt: TGTGCCAGCAGCTTAGTGGGTGAATACGAGCAGTACTTC; cdr3_aa: CASSLVGEYEQYF
clone_size: .; d_call: TRBD1; v_call: TRBV10-3; j_call: TRBJ1-1; cdr3_nt: TGTGCCATCAGCGGGACAGGGGGCGGTGGTGAAGCTTTCTTT; cdr3_aa: CAISGTGGGGEAFF
clone_size: .; d_call: .; v_call: TRBV24-1; j_call: TRBJ2-1; cdr3_nt: TGTGCCACCTCGGGCCCGACGTACAATGAGCAGTTCTTC; cdr3_aa: CATSGPTYNEQFF
clone_size: few; d_call: .; v_call: TRBV6-2/TRBV6-3; j_call: TRBJ2-1; cdr3_nt: TGTGCCAGCAGGCCGAGCTTAGTAGTCGGGAATGAGCAGTTCTTC; cdr3_aa: CASRPSLVVGNEQFF
clone_size: few; d_call: TRBD1; v_call: TRBV4-1; j_call: TRBJ2-1; cdr3_nt: TGCGCCAGCAGCAGACCCCCGGGACAGGTCAATGAGCAGTTCTTC; cdr3_aa: CASSRPPGQVNEQFF
clone_size: many; d_call: .; v_call: TRBV12-3/TRBV12-4; j_call: TRBJ2-7; cdr3_nt: TGTGCCAGCAGAAGGGCCCCCCGAGGCGAGCAGTACTTC; cdr3_aa: CASRRAPRGEQYF
clone_size: .; d_call: .; v_call: TRBV7-6; j_call: TRBJ2-1; cdr3_nt: TGTGCCAGCAGCCGCCCGGGATTCAAGGAAGAGCAGTTCTTC; cdr3_aa: CASSRPGFKEEQFF
clone_size: .; d_call: .; v_call: TRBV25-1; j_call: TRBJ2-1; cdr3_nt: TGTGCCAGCAGTGCGACAGCGGAAAACAATGAGCAGTTCTTC; cdr3_aa: CASSATAENNEQFF
clone_size: many; d_call: TRBD2; v_call: TRBV7-2; j_call: TRBJ2-3; cdr3_nt: TGTGCCAGCAGCTCCCGGACTAGCGGGAGGGATACGCAGTATTTT; cdr3_aa: CASSSRTSGRDTQYF
clone_size: many; d_call: .; v_call: TRBV7-2; j_call: TRBJ2-2; cdr3_nt: TGTGCCAGCTCCGAGGGCCTGCGATACACCGGGGAGCTGTTTTTT; cdr3_aa: CASSEGLRYTGELFF
clone_size: .; d_call: .; v_call: TRBV9; j_call: TRBJ1-3; cdr3_nt: TGTGCCAGCAGCGTAGCTGGGGCTCACTCTGGAAACACCATATATTTT; cdr3_aa: CASSVAGAHSGNTIYF
clone_size: .; d_call: TRBD1; v_call: TRBV10-3; j_call: TRBJ1-5; cdr3_nt: TGTGCCATCAACCCGGACAGGGGCCAGCCCCAGCATTTT; cdr3_aa: CAINPDRGQPQHF
clone_size: few; d_call: .; v_call: TRBV6-4; j_call: TRBJ2-3; cdr3_nt: TGTGCCAGCCTCATGGTGGGAAAAAGGGATACGCAGTATTTT; cdr3_aa: CASLMVGKRDTQYF
clone_size: once; d_call: .; v_call: TRBV4-1; j_call: TRBJ2-5; cdr3_nt: TGCGCCAGCAGCCAAGATGGGGGGGCGGGAGAGACCCAGTACTTC; cdr3_aa: CASSQDGGAGETQYF
clone_size: .; d_call: .; v_call: TRBV4-3; j_call: TRBJ2-1; cdr3_nt: TGCGCCAGCAGCCAAGTTATTGGAAGGAATGAGCAGTTCTTC; cdr3_aa: CASSQVIGRNEQFF
clone_size: few; d_call: .; v_call: TRBV4-3; j_call: TRBJ2-2; cdr3_nt: TGCGCCAGCAGCCCCACTTCGGGACTGGGCGGGGAGCTGTTTTTT; cdr3_aa: CASSPTSGLGGELFF
clone_size: .; d_call: TRBD1; v_call: TRBV7-9; j_call: TRBJ1-6; cdr3_nt: TGTGCCAGCAGCGGGGGACAGGGACGGTCCTATAATTCACCCCTCCACTTT; cdr3_aa: CASSGGQGRSYNSPLHF
clone_size: few; d_call: TRBD2; v_call: TRBV12-3/TRBV12-4; j_call: TRBJ2-1; cdr3_nt: TGTGCCAGCAGCCTGGGGGGGAGCCCCAACAATGAGCAGTTCTTC; cdr3_aa: CASSLGGSPNNEQFF
clone_size: .; d_call: .; v_call: TRBV19; j_call: TRBJ2-2; cdr3_nt: TGTGCCAGCCAACAGAAACCGAACACCGGGGAGCTGTTTTTT; cdr3_aa: CASQQKPNTGELFF
clone_size: few; d_call: TRBD2; v_call: TRBV7-3; j_call: TRBJ2-1; cdr3_nt: TGTGCCAGCAGCTTAGCCGGGGCTAGCGGGGTGTACAATGAGCAGTTCTTC; cdr3_aa: CASSLAGASGVYNEQFF
clone_size: .; d_call: .; v_call: TRBV6-1; j_call: TRBJ2-7; cdr3_nt: TGTGCCAGTAGCTTGGGACACCTTGGGAGGGCTTCTAGCGAGCAGTACTTC; cdr3_aa: CASSLGHLGRASSEQYF
clone_size: .; d_call: TRBD1; v_call: TRBV24-1; j_call: TRBJ1-1; cdr3_nt: TGTGCCACCAAGGGACAGGCGAACACTGAAGCTTTCTTT; cdr3_aa: CATKGQANTEAFF
clone_size: few; d_call: TRBD1; v_call: TRBV10-3; j_call: TRBJ2-1; cdr3_nt: TGTGCCATCATTCGGGACAGGGCGACGAATGAGCAGTTCTTC; cdr3_aa: CAIIRDRATNEQFF
clone_size: .; d_call: .; v_call: TRBV19; j_call: TRBJ1-1; cdr3_nt: TGTGCCAGTAGTACCCAGAGGACAGCCGAAGCTTTCTTT; cdr3_aa: CASSTQRTAEAFF
clone_size: .; d_call: .; v_call: TRBV15; j_call: TRBJ2-6; cdr3_nt: TGTGCCACCAGCAGCCAGGGAGCTGGGGCCAACGTCCTGACTTTC; cdr3_aa: CATSSQGAGANVLTF
clone_size: few; d_call: TRBD2; v_call: TRBV19; j_call: TRBJ2-1; cdr3_nt: TGTGCCAGTAGTATAGTCCTAGCGGGAGGGCATGAGCAGTTCTTC; cdr3_aa: CASSIVLAGGHEQFF
clone_size: .; d_call: TRBD2; v_call: TRBV4-2; j_call: TRBJ2-1; cdr3_nt: TGTGCCAGCAGCCAAGCTTGGCTTCGCGGGAGAGGGTCCAATGAGCAGTTCTTC; cdr3_aa: CASSQAWLRGRGSNEQFF
clone_size: .; d_call: .; v_call: TRBV7-8; j_call: TRBJ1-1; cdr3_nt: TGTGCCAGCAGCTTAGTGGGGACGTCGGGGGCAAGCACTGAAGCTTTCTTT; cdr3_aa: CASSLVGTSGASTEAFF